A few counts support the clone carrying this T cell receptor (beta chain). Its target is not known. The data were taken from a study of CD8 T cells in ankylosing spondylitis. TCRdb re-derived calls from the 5' RACE reads in MiXCR, one entry per CDR3 protein. The repertoire holds around 35,000 distinct CDR3 sequences, roughly 13% seen once, with 32% in the top ten. Study-level results: Characteristic of ankylosing spondylitis blood, it appeared, was a TCR beta motif comprising roughly 8 highly homologous variants.

The V gene's germline CDR1 is SGHVS and CDR2 FQNEAQ. Trimming removed 6 bases from V and 0 bases from J, with 12 bases in between. The CDR3 length is 15 residues. The clonotype originates from a male donor with ankylosing spondylitis. Sequenced material: synovial fluid, either unsorted or a sorted T cell fraction (not recorded which). The chain has TRBV7-8 and TRBJ1-3; tentative D call: TRBD1 (5 bases). The CDR3 here is CASRSGLISGNTIYF. DNA of the CDR3: TGTGCCAGCAGATCGGGACTGATCTCTGGAAACACCATATATTTT. The variable domain in full, with the rest retrieved from reference TRBV7-8 and TRBJ1-3, is GAGVSQSPRYKVAKRGQDVALRCDPISGHVSLFWYQQALGQGPEFLTYFQNEAQLDKSGLPSDRFFAERPEGSVSTLKIQRTQQEDSAVYLCASRSGLISGNTIYFGEGSWLTVV.